This note documents a single T cell receptor beta chain sequence. Germline CDR1 and CDR2: SNHLY and FYNNEI. The V segment lost 5 bases and the J segment 9 bases; nucleotides outside the gene matches: 7. This CDR3 is 15 amino acids long. Produced via immunoSEQ multiplex PCR; TCRdb's table is partial and in-frame only. This sample has roughly 79,000 clones, with under 85% found just once. This sample is part of a study of OX40 agonist ivuxolimab in advanced cancers. The sequence derives from an adult with an advanced solid tumor such as melanoma, head and neck, liver or kidney cancer. The chain recombines TRBV2 with TRBJ1-6; 10 nucleotides align to TRBD1. Sequenced material: CD4+ or CD8+ T cells sorted from blood, taken in a trial of the OX40 agonist ivuxolimab. CDR3 coding DNA: TGTGCCAGCAGTCCGGGACAGGGGATCTTTTCACCCCTCCACTTT. Its translation: CASSPGQGIFSPLHF.